Shown below are 29 T cell receptor beta chains from a single sample sequenced in a study of PD-1 blockade in mismatch repair-deficient tumors. Data came from immunoSEQ multiplex PCR; TCRdb stores just in-frame clones and leaves some out. The sample holds about 49,000 clones; 70% to 85% are singletons and the top ten take around 3.5%. Sequenced here: PBMCs, sampled before pembrolizumab treatment. The receptors originated from an adult with mismatch repair-deficient cancer.

The chain is built from TRBV5-5 and TRBJ1-4; D uncertain. The germline gives CDR1 SGHKS, CDR2 YYEKEE (reference sequence). V lost 0 bases and J lost 8, with 14 bases in between. The CDR3 runs to 15 residues. CDR3 DNA sequence: TGTGCCAGCAGCTTGGGAGCCCTCAGAAGAGAAAAACTGTTTTTT. This codes for CASSLGALRREKLFF.

This clone was found once. This rearrangement joins TRBV5-1 to TRBJ2-7; TRBD1 aligns across 7 bases. Germline V CDR1 and CDR2: SGHRS, YFSETQ. V was pared by 4 bases and J by 4 bases, with 5 bases of the junction left unmatched. The CDR3 is 13 residues long. The CDR3 loop is CASSLEGAYEQYF. In nucleotides, the CDR3 is TGCGCCAGCAGCCTAGAGGGGGCTTACGAGCAGTACTTC.

V gene TRBV5-8 combines with J gene TRBJ1-2; D unresolved. The length of the CDR3 is 14 residues. Germline loops: CDR1 SGHTS, CDR2 YDEGEE. V was shortened by 1 base and J by 4 bases, with 11 bases between the two germline ends. The CDR3 sequence: CASSLFRASYGYTF. CDR3 DNA: TGTGCCAGCAGCTTGTTTCGCGCGAGCTATGGCTACACCTTC.

This clone turned up a few times. The rearrangement links TRBV30 to TRBJ2-7; no definite D call. Germline values: CDR1 GTSNPN, CDR2 SVGIG (reference sequence). The CDR3 consists of 13 residues. V was pared by 0 bases and J by 2 bases, with 8 bases between. CDR3 protein: CAWSVDGAYEQYF. As DNA, the CDR3 is TGTGCCTGGAGTGTAGACGGCGCCTACGAGCAGTACTTC.

CDR3 region: CASSVTGTQKLFF. The CDR3 DNA reads as TGTGCCAGCAGTGTTACCGGGACCCAAAAACTGTTTTTT. The genes are TRBV6-1 and TRBJ1-4, with D possibly matching TRBD1 (5 bases). The CDR3 length is 13 residues. Trimming removed 4 bases at V and 9 bases at J, with 12 bases between. From germline, CDR1 is MNHNS and CDR2 SASEGT.

The chain couples TRBV6-1 to TRBJ2-1, with D maybe TRBD1 (5 bases). V lost 4 bases and J lost 6, with 25 bases in between. This CDR3 is 18 amino acids long. CDR1 and CDR2 (germline): MNHNS, SASEGT. DNA for the CDR3: TGTGCCAGCAGTGGGATCGCCCACGGTGCAGGGCCGGGCAATGAGCAGTTCTTC. Its translation: CASSGIAHGAGPGNEQFF.

The chain links TRBV7-6 to TRBJ1-6; no firm D call. The V end was cut by 3 bases, the J end by 8 bases, with 8 bases between. The CDR3 length is 13 residues. Germline CDR1 SGHVS, CDR2 FNYEAQ. CDR3 in DNA: TGTGCCAGCAGCTTGGGTTCTGATTCACCCCTCCACTTT. This encodes CASSLGSDSPLHF.

The chain combines TRBV23-1 with TRBJ2-5; D might be TRBD2 (5 bases). TRBV23-1 is identified as an open reading frame with a role that is uncertain. Trimming removed 8 bases at V and 3 bases at J, with 13 bases between. The length of the CDR3 is 13 residues. Here the CDR3 DNA reads TGCGCCAGCTCACTCCGGGAAGAAGAGACCCAGTACTTC. Its protein product is CASSLREEETQYF.

CDR3 protein: CASSGGGGSTDTQYF. For the CDR3, the DNA is TGTGCTAGTAGTGGGGGGGGCGGGAGCACAGATACGCAGTATTTT. The genes are TRBV12-5 and TRBJ2-3, with a tentative D call TRBD2 (7 bases). Trimming pared 8 bases from V and 0 bases from J, leaving 15 bases between. Per the germline V gene, CDR1 is LGHNT and CDR2 is FRNRAP. The CDR3 extends over 15 amino acids.

V usage is TRBV9 and J usage is TRBJ2-5, with 11 bases fitting TRBD2. Germline-derived CDR1 and CDR2 are SGDLS and YYNGEE. The CDR3 totals 15 residues. J gave up 4 bases and V 0 bases, and 2 bases lay outside the gene matches. This chain's CDR3 is CASSVGGLAGETQYF. The CDR3 region has the DNA TGTGCCAGCAGCGTAGGTGGACTAGCGGGAGAGACCCAGTACTTC.

The rearrangement joins TRBV11-3 to TRBJ1-2; maybe TRBD1 (5 bases). The CDR3 spans 15 residues. Germline CDR1 SGHNT, CDR2 YENEEA. The V end was cut by 4 bases, the J end by 3 bases, with 15 bases between. DNA of the CDR3: TGTGCCAGCAGCTCAACAGGACTTAGTGACTATGGCTACACCTTC. Translated, it gives CASSSTGLSDYGYTF.

This chain connects TRBV19 to TRBJ1-1; D gene ambiguous. This CDR3 is built from 12 residues. V lost 4 bases to trimming and J lost 8 bases, with 11 bases between them. Germline V gives CDR1 LNHDA, CDR2 SQIVND (reference sequence). In DNA, the CDR3 is TGTGCCAGTAGTACCTACCGGACGGAAGCTTTCTTT. Protein sequence: CASSTYRTEAFF.

The chain combines TRBV25-1 with TRBJ2-1; 7 positions agree with TRBD1. The V gene end was trimmed by 5 bases and the J gene end by 8 bases; junction bases not matched to a gene: 3. In germline, CDR1 is MGHDK, CDR2 SYGVNS. This CDR3 is 12 amino acids long. CDR3 region: CASSIQGYEQFF. DNA of the CDR3: TGTGCCAGCAGTATACAGGGGTATGAGCAGTTCTTC. Full variable domain (missing parts from reference TRBV25-1 and TRBJ2-1): EADIYQTPRYLVIGTGKKITLECSQTMGHDKMYWYQQDPGMELHLIHYSYGVNSTEKGDLSSESTVSRIRTEHFPLTLESARPSHTSQYLCASSIQGYEQFFGPGTRLTVL.

This rearrangement joins TRBV15 to TRBJ1-2; D is perhaps TRBD1 (5 bases). V lost 0 bases to trimming and J lost 5 bases, with 7 bases between them. The CDR3 contains 13 residues. Germline loops: CDR1 LNHNV, CDR2 YYDKDF (reference sequence). The CDR3 spells CATSRDRTYGYTF. Written as DNA, the CDR3 is TGTGCCACCAGCAGAGATAGGACATATGGCTACACCTTC. The full variable domain, completed using reference TRBV15 and TRBJ1-2, is DAMVIQNPRYQVTQFGKPVTLSCSQTLNHNVMYWYQQKSSQAPKLLFHYYDKDFNNEADTPDNFQSRRPNTSFCFLDIRSPGLGDTAMYLCATSRDRTYGYTFGSGTRLTVV.

This clone has more than one count but fewer than ten. The chain joins TRBV27 to TRBJ1-5; 8 bases are a match to TRBD1. From germline, CDR1 is MNHEY and CDR2 SMNVEV (reference sequence). The ends lost 6 bases at V and 6 bases at J; junction bases unmatched: 4. The CDR3 runs 13 residues. The CDR3 loop is CASRGQGGQPQHF. As DNA, the CDR3 is TGTGCCAGCAGAGGACAGGGCGGTCAGCCCCAGCATTTT.

CDR3 nucleotides: TGTGCCACCAACTTAGCCGGGCAGCCCCAGCATTTT. Residues: CATNLAGQPQHF. This chain joins TRBV5-4 and TRBJ1-5; D remains ambiguous. In germline, CDR1 is SGHNT, CDR2 YYREEE (reference sequence). The CDR3 contains 12 residues. The V and J ends lost 9 bases and 7 bases respectively, with 14 bases between them.

This clone was seen only once. The J gene is TRBJ2-2, the V gene TRBV30; the D is unclear. The CDR3 has 13 residues. The V gene's germline CDR1 is GTSNPN and CDR2 SVGIG (reference sequence). Trimming removed 5 bases from V and 1 base from J, with 8 bases in between. The CDR3 spells CAWVFGNTGELFF. The DNA of the CDR3 is TGTGCCTGGGTATTCGGGAACACCGGGGAGCTGTTTTTT.

V is TRBV28 and J is TRBJ2-7, with 8 bases that match TRBD2. CDR1 and CDR2 from the germline V gene are MDHEN and SYDVKM. Trimming at V came to 6 bases and at J to 1 base, leaving 2 bases not matched to a gene. The CDR3 has 13 residues. This CDR3 reads CASRSGSSYEQYF. CDR3 sequence (DNA): TGTGCCAGCAGGAGCGGGAGTTCCTACGAGCAGTACTTC.

The chain uses TRBV11-3 and TRBJ2-3, with D possibly being TRBD1 or TRBD2 (6 bases each). V was clipped by 2 bases and J by 4 bases, with 13 bases between them. The CDR3 covers 15 residues. Per the germline V gene, CDR1 is SGHNT and CDR2 is YENEEA. The CDR3 region is CASSLRGRNADTQYF. Written as DNA, the CDR3 is TGTGCCAGCAGCTTAAGGGGGAGGAACGCAGATACGCAGTATTTT. Complete variable domain (other parts from reference TRBV11-3 and TRBJ2-3): EAGVVQSPRYKIIEKKQPVAFWCNPISGHNTLYWYLQNLGQGPELLIRYENEEAVDDSQLPKDRFSAERLKGVDSTLKIQPAELGDSAVYLCASSLRGRNADTQYFGPGTRLTVL.

V gene TRBV6-1 combines with J gene TRBJ1-3; D is unresolved. Per germline, CDR1 MNHNS and CDR2 SASEGT. This CDR3 has 16 amino acids. Trimming removed 1 base from V and 0 bases from J, with 10 bases in between. CDR3 residues: CASSEGRQSSGNTIYF. CDR3 in DNA: TGTGCCAGCAGTGAAGGGAGGCAGAGCTCTGGAAACACCATATATTTT.

This chain uses TRBV19 with TRBJ1-1; 11 bases map to TRBD1. The CDR3 spans 14 residues. Germline lookup yields CDR1 LNHDA and CDR2 SQIVND (reference sequence). V shed 5 bases and J 5 bases; nucleotides not matched to a gene: 4. The CDR3 DNA follows: TGTGCCAGTAGTCTGGGACAGGGGGGAACTGAAGCTTTCTTT. This sequence encodes CASSLGQGGTEAFF.

By share of the sample, this clone is medium-sized. DNA for the CDR3: TGTGCCAGCAGTCCAAGGAGCTCCTACGAGCAGTACTTC. It specifies CASSPRSSYEQYF. The chain joins TRBV27 to TRBJ2-7; D gene ambiguous. This CDR3 is 13 amino acids long. Germline CDR1 reads MNHEY; CDR2 reads SMNVEV (reference sequence). Trimming took 5 bases from V and 0 from J, leaving 8 bases between them.

V usage is TRBV4-1 and J usage is TRBJ2-1; 11 bases map to TRBD2. Germline CDR1 is MGHRA and CDR2 is YSYEKL. The junction had 8 bases not matched to a gene; V was cut back by 5 bases and J by 8 bases. This CDR3 region has 15 residues. CDR3 in DNA: TGCGCCAGCAGCAATAGCGGGAGGGCCTTGGATGAGCAGTTCTTC. It encodes CASSNSGRALDEQFF.

The rearrangement links TRBV7-9 to TRBJ2-1, with 9 bases matching TRBD1. This CDR3 contains 12 residues. Germline CDR1 reads SEHNR; CDR2 reads FQNEAQ (reference sequence). Trimming removed 1 base from V and 16 bases from J; junction bases left unmatched: 5. The CDR3 DNA reads TGTGCCAGCAGCTTAGGGGACAGGGTACACTTCTTC. Amino acids: CASSLGDRVHFF.

This sequence joins TRBV7-8 and TRBJ1-4; TRBD1 might be the D (6 bases). The ends were cut back, 5 bases at V and 5 bases at J, with 15 bases in the middle. Per germline, CDR1 SGHVS and CDR2 FQNEAQ. The CDR3 contains 15 residues. The CDR3 DNA follows: TGTGCCAGCAGCGCCAGGGGCCCTACCAATGAAAAACTGTTTTTT. Translated, it gives CASSARGPTNEKLFF.

The genes are TRBV28 and TRBJ1-2, with a tentative D call TRBD1 (5 bases). Trimming cost V 0 bases and J 0 bases, with 8 bases left between them. Per the germline V gene, CDR1 is MDHEN and CDR2 is SYDVKM. CDR3 length: 15 residues. CDR3 coding DNA: TGTGCCAGCAGTTTATGGGGACGGGCTAACTATGGCTACACCTTC. This translates into CASSLWGRANYGYTF.

A single count supports this clone. The chain has TRBV7-8 and TRBJ1-1; TRBD1 might be the D (6 bases). The germline CDR1 and CDR2 sequences are SGHVS and FQNEAQ. Trimming pared 6 bases from V and 5 bases from J, leaving 19 bases between. The CDR3 is made up of 15 amino acids. The CDR3 DNA is TGTGCCAGCAGGATAAAACAGGGATCTCCGACTGAAGCTTTCTTT. As protein: CASRIKQGSPTEAFF.

V gene TRBV5-6 combines with J gene TRBJ1-1; D is uncertain. CDR1 is SGHDT and CDR2 is YYEEEE in the germline V gene. This CDR3 is built from 13 residues. V lost 4 bases, J lost 2 bases, and 9 bases lay in between. The chain's CDR3 is CASSVVFNTEAFF. The CDR3 DNA reads as TGTGCCAGCAGCGTTGTTTTCAACACTGAAGCTTTCTTT.

This clone was seen only a few times. The chain employs TRBV5-4 and TRBJ2-3; 9 nucleotides match TRBD2. Germline lookup yields CDR1 SGHNT and CDR2 YYREEE (reference sequence). The CDR3 contains 18 residues. V lost 4 bases, J lost 0 bases, and 12 bases stayed unmatched. The CDR3 DNA reads TGTGCCAGCAGCCCCCTCGCGGGAGGGACTTCTAGCACAGATACGCAGTATTTT. It yields the protein CASSPLAGGTSSTDTQYF.